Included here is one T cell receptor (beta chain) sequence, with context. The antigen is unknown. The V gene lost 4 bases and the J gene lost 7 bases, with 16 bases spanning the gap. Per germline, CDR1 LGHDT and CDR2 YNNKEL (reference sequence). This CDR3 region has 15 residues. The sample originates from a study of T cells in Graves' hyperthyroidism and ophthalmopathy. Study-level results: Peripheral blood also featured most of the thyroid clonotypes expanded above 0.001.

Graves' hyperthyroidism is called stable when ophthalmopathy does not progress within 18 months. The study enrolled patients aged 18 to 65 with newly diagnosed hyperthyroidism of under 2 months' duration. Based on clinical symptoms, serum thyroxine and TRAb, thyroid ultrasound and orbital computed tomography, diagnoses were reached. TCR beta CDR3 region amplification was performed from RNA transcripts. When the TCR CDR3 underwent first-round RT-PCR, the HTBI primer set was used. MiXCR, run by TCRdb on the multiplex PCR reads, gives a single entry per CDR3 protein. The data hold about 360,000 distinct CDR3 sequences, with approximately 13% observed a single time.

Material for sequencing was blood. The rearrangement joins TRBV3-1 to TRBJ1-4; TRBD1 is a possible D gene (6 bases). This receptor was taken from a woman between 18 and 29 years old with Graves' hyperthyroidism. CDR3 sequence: CASSPKWGAGEKLFF. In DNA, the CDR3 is TGTGCCAGCAGCCCGAAGTGGGGGGCGGGTGAAAAACTGTTTTTT.